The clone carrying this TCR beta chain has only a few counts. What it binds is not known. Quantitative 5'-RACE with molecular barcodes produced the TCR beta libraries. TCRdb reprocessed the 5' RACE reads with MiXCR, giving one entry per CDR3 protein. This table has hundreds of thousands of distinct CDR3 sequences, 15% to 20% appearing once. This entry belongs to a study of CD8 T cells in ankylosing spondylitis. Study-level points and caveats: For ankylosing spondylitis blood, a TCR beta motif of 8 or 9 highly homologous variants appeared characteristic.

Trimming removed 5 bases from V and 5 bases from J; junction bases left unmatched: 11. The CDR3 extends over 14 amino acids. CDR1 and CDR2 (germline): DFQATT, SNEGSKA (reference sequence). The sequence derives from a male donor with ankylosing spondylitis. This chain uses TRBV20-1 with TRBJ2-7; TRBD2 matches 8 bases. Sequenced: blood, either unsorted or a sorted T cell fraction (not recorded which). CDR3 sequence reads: CSADFSGSLDEQYF. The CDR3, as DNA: TGCAGTGCTGATTTCAGCGGGAGCTTGGACGAGCAGTACTTC.